The text below deals with one T cell receptor (beta chain). The antigen remains unidentified. The data were taken from a study of vaccination and CD4 T cells after COVID-19. As for the study in general: SARS-CoV-2 was confirmed by nasal swab PCR; disease was mild in eight to ten, severe in one. Study conclusions and caveats: The median count of SARS-CoV-2-reactive clonotypes rose from roughly 21 to 40, not significantly. A median 86.3% of convalescent patients' SARS-CoV-2-reactive clones emerged only after vaccination.

The treatment is: roughly 11-day PBMC culture with coronavirus spike peptide pools or control peptides (ViraFEST assay). Culture conditions combined more than 1.5 million PBMCs per well with 9.5 to 10 IU/ml IL-2 and 8.5 to 10 ug/ml peptide pools. CDR3 length equals 12 residues. Germline loops: CDR1 MNHEY, CDR2 SMNVEV (reference sequence). V lost 5 bases, J lost 8 bases, and 5 bases stayed unmatched. Scientists ran DNA taken from cultured CD4+ T cells through the Oncomine TCR Beta short-read assay for sequencing. TCRdb itself ran the PCR reads through MiXCR, one entry per CDR3 protein. Of over 15,000 distinct CDR3 sequences listed, 42% were seen once; the top ten hold roughly 19%.

The source of this sequence is a human donor with COVID-19. Sequencing was performed on cultured CD4+ T cells from blood. The chain recombines TRBV27 with TRBJ1-2; 7 nucleotides match TRBD1. The DNA of the CDR3 is TGTGCCAGCAGTACCCGGACAGGCGGCTACACCTTC. Translation: CASSTRTGGYTF.